This TCR beta chain was retrieved from a study of post-analysis software for immune sequencing data. Whole-study findings and limits: Among roughly 5 TRBV segments more frequent in patients than controls were TRBV5-6, TRBV5-1 and TRBV20-1. Controls showed significantly higher normalized Chao1 diversity than did multiple sclerosis patients.

As regards this clonotype: The antigen is unknown.

The CDR3 runs 16 residues. The germline V gene encodes CDR1 SGHRS and CDR2 YFSETQ. TCR beta libraries were prepared from cDNA with unique molecular identifiers. TCRdb reprocessed the PCR reads via MiXCR and lists one record per CDR3 protein. The sample consists of hundreds of thousands of distinct CDR3 sequences, 25% to 30% of them appearing once. The receptor comes from a girl aged 10 to 17 with multiple sclerosis. Sequencing used blood. The chain uses TRBV5-1 and TRBJ2-7, with D tentatively TRBD1 or TRBD2 (5 bases each). TRBJ2-5 matches the DNA end more closely, so the J call is doubtful. CDR3 residues: CASSLVRGLGRETQYF. The CDR3 DNA reads as TGCGCCAGCAGCTTGGTTAGAGGGCTGGGACGGGAGACCCAGTACTTC.